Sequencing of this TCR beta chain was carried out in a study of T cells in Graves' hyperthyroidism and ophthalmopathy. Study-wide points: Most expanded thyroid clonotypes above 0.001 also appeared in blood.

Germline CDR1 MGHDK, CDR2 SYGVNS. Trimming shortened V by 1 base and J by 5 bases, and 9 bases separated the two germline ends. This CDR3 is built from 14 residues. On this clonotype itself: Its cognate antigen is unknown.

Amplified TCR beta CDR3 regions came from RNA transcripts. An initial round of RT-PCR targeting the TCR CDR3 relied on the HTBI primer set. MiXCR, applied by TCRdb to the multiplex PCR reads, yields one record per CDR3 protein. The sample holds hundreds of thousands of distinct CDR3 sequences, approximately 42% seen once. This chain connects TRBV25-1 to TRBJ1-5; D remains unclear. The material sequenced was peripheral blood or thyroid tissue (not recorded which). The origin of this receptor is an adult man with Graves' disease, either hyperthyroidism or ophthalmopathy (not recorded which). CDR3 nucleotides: TGTGCCAGCAGTGAATTAGGGAGGGATCAGCCCCAGCATTTT. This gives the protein CASSELGRDQPQHF. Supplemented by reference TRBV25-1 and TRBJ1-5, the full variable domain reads EADIYQTPRYLVIGTGKKITLECSQTMGHDKMYWYQQDPGMELHLIHYSYGVNSTEKGDLSSESTVSRIRTEHFPLTLESARPSHTSQYLCASSELGRDQPQHFGDGTRLSIL.